The 11 T cell receptor beta chains presented below share a single source sample, sequenced in a study of shared clonotypes between healthy human individuals. TCRdb's table, derived via immunoSEQ multiplex PCR, lists solely in-frame clones and lacks some. The table shows approximately 530,000 clones, with 95% to 97% occurring only once. Specimen: naive CD4+ T cells sorted from blood. Stated subset: CD45RA+ positively selected. The receptors derive from a woman between 25 and 40 years old in good health.

The rearrangement links TRBV28 to TRBJ1-5; no reliable D call. The CDR3 loop spans 15 amino acids. Germline assignment: CDR1 MDHEN and CDR2 SYDVKM. The ends were cut back, 2 bases at V and 1 base at J, with 9 bases in the middle. This CDR3 is CASSLRGRSNQPQHF. CDR3 DNA sequence: TGTGCCAGCAGTTTACGCGGAAGAAGCAATCAGCCCCAGCATTTT.

CDR3 sequence (DNA): TGTGCCAGCAGTTACGGGGACAGAAAGGGGGTTGAAGCTTTCTTT. Residues: CASSYGDRKGVEAFF. This chain uses TRBV6-5 with TRBJ1-1; 7 bases are shared with TRBD1. This CDR3 comprises 15 residues. Germline V gene sequence: CDR1 MNHEY, CDR2 SVGAGI. J was trimmed by 7 bases and V by 2 bases; bases with no gene match: 10.

The J gene is TRBJ1-1, the V gene TRBV28; D is uncertain. V lost 6 bases, J lost 11 bases, and 19 bases lay in between. CDR3 length: 13 amino acids. Looked up from germline, CDR1 is MDHEN and CDR2 is SYDVKM. CDR3 in amino acids: CASSSGIQVLAFF. CDR3 nucleotides: TGTGCCAGCAGCTCCGGGATCCAGGTGCTGGCTTTCTTT.

This sequence joins TRBV28 and TRBJ1-1; D perhaps matches TRBD1 (5 bases). Trimming left V 6 bases short and J 4 bases short, with 18 bases between. The CDR3 consists of 15 residues. Germline V gene lookup returns CDR1 MDHEN and CDR2 SYDVKM. The CDR3 DNA is TGTGCCAGCAGGGGTGAGGGGCCCACGGGCACTGAAGCTTTCTTT. Amino acid sequence: CASRGEGPTGTEAFF.

CDR3 amino acids: CASSQSSGETQYF. Written as DNA, the CDR3 is TGTGCCAGTAGTCAATCTAGCGGAGAGACCCAGTACTTC. The J gene is TRBJ2-5, the V gene TRBV19; 7 bases line up with TRBD2. CDR3 length equals 13 residues. The germline CDR1 and CDR2 sequences are LNHDA and SQIVND (reference sequence). V shed 5 bases and J 4 bases; nucleotides not matched to a gene: 4.

The chain combines TRBV28 with TRBJ2-5, with D hard to call. The germline V gene has CDR1 MDHEN and CDR2 SYDVKM. The V end lost 5 bases, the J end lost 0 bases, and 28 bases lay between the germline ends. The CDR3 has 20 residues. CDR3 nucleotides: TGTGCCAGCAGTCCTCCGGAACCTTTGGTTTCCCCCGTATACCAAGAGACCCAGTACTTC. Amino acid sequence: CASSPPEPLVSPVYQETQYF.

The V and J genes are TRBV6-6 and TRBJ2-7; D tentatively fits TRBD1 or TRBD2 (5 bases each). V lost 5 bases and J lost 0, with 11 bases in between. This CDR3 has 14 residues. Germline CDR1 and CDR2: MNHNY and SVGAGI (reference sequence). The CDR3 loop reads CASSTAGTSYEQYF. CDR3 in DNA: TGTGCCAGCAGTACAGCCGGGACCTCCTACGAGCAGTACTTC.

The chain carries TRBV19 and TRBJ1-1; tentatively, D is TRBD1 (6 bases). Germline CDR1 is LNHDA and CDR2 is SQIVND (reference sequence). CDR3 length: 14 residues. V gave up 8 bases and J gave up 5 bases, with 18 bases separating them. The CDR3 spells CASWGGRGRTEAFF. In DNA form, the CDR3 reads TGTGCCAGTTGGGGGGGGCGAGGGAGAACTGAAGCTTTCTTT.

The CDR3, as DNA: TGTGCCAGCAGTTACGGGACAGGGGTCAATCAGCCCCAGCATTTT. Residues: CASSYGTGVNQPQHF. The V and J genes are TRBV6-6 and TRBJ1-5; TRBD1 matches 10 bases. The CDR3 is 15 residues long. Germline values: CDR1 MNHNY, CDR2 SVGAGI (reference sequence). J lost 3 bases, V lost 2 bases, and 1 base had no gene match.

The rearrangement uses TRBV10-1 and TRBJ2-2, with 8 positions matching TRBD2. This CDR3 contains 15 residues. The germline CDR1 and CDR2 sequences are WNHNN and SYGVQD (reference sequence). The ends lost 3 bases at V and 7 bases at J; junction bases unmatched: 7. The CDR3 DNA reads as TGCGCCAGCAGTGACGGGGGGGAAGGAAGCGGGGAGCTGTTTTTT. It yields the protein CASSDGGEGSGELFF.

The rearrangement joins TRBV28 to TRBJ2-5; D possibly uses TRBD1 or TRBD2 (6 bases each). The J call may be wrong; the DNA end is better matched by TRBJ2-7. The germline CDR1 and CDR2 sequences are MDHEN and SYDVKM. The CDR3 has 18 residues. CDR3 amino acids: CASSSGGTGTGNFYEQYF. CDR3 DNA sequence: TGTGCCAGCAGTTCCGGGGGCACCGGAACAGGGAATTTCTACGAGCAGTACTTC.